This TCR beta chain was captured by sequencing in a study of blood T cell repertoires in COVID-19. Study background: The United States, Italy and Spain were the sources of the acute and convalescent COVID-19 samples. T cells, B-cell-depleted T cells, or PBMCs provided the cDNA or gDNA that served as material.

As handled by the study authors: Cell counts per sample came from amplifying reference gene primers. This table comes from immunoSEQ multiplex PCR, and its TCRdb copy is limited to in-frame clones, with some not included. From that table come the V and J calls and clone size; the DNA was used to work out D and trimming. The profile shows more than 130,000 clones, approximately 87% of them singletons. The V end was cut by 4 bases, the J end by 4 bases, with 17 bases between. The CDR3 extends over 15 amino acids. Germline assignment: CDR1 SGHNT and CDR2 YYREEE (reference sequence). The rearrangement joins TRBV5-4 to TRBJ1-2; possible D gene TRBD1, 6 bases. This clonotype originated in a woman aged 40 to 55 with acute or convalescent COVID-19. The sequenced sample was peripheral blood. CDR3 loop: CASSARQEGAYGYTF. For the CDR3, the DNA is TGTGCCAGCAGCGCGCGACAGGAAGGCGCCTATGGCTACACCTTC.